Listed below are T cell receptor beta chains from one sample, sequenced in a study of graft-versus-host responses after intestinal transplantation. These receptors lack a known antigen. Data came from immunoSEQ multiplex PCR; TCRdb stores just in-frame clones and leaves some out. The sample lists 80,000 to 100,000 clones, 90% to 95% seen once, with 0.18% in the top ten. The specimen comprised unstimulated CD4+ T cells sorted from spleen or lymph node cells, sampled before transplant. All receptors come from a human donor who was the organ donor for an intestinal transplant. CDR3s include the opening cysteine and the closing phenylalanine or tryptophan. Fields, in order: J gene, V gene, CDR3 protein.

>TRBJ2-3|TRBV7-2
CASSFRRTDTQYF
>TRBJ2-1|TRBV5-1
CASSPWTGDNEQFF
>TRBJ2-5|TRBV14
CASSQGQGASAQYF
>TRBJ2-2|TRBV11-3
CASSFRNTGELFF
>TRBJ1-2|TRBV5-5
CASSLDGNYGYTF
>TRBJ2-1|TRBV15
CATSGKLAGGPKKVNEQFF
>TRBJ2-5|TRBV27
CASSLWRGETQYF
>TRBJ1-1|TRBV7-3
CASSLIGGGPNTEAFF
>TRBJ1-2|TRBV7-6
CASSLKPGGGNGYTF
>TRBJ1-3|TRBV6-1
CASTGDRVSGNTIYF
>TRBJ2-3|TRBV7-9
CASSFGGSTDTQYF
>TRBJ1-2|TRBV19
CASSAQTQGYGYTF
>TRBJ1-6|TRBV27
CASSLLQGAGNSPLHF
>TRBJ1-5|TRBV4-1
CASSQRFKQQGSNQPQHF
>TRBJ1-1|TRBV18
CASSLGGTLNTEAFF
>TRBJ1-5|TRBV2
CASRGGEGTGLNQPQHF
>TRBJ2-1|TRBV7-3
CASSLGGPFNEQFF
>TRBJ2-1|TRBV7-2
CASSWGLAGDSYNEQFF
>TRBJ1-6|TRBV18
CASSPYGTGDSPLHF
>TRBJ2-1|TRBV7-9
CASRYLGTSMLGEQFF
>TRBJ2-4|TRBV10-3
CAISDPGTSGGNIQYF
>TRBJ2-5|TRBV5-1
CASSATGVQETQYF
>TRBJ2-5|TRBV4-2
CASSQDYGGETQYF
>TRBJ2-1|TRBV27
CASSPRRAGRYNEQFF
>TRBJ2-1|TRBV29-1
CSANLVLYEQFF
>TRBJ2-5|TRBV7-9
CASSGASRAETQYF
>TRBJ1-4|TRBV27
CASCSPGTGEKLFF
>NA|TRBV9
CASSVATGPYEQYF
>TRBJ2-1|TRBV7-6
CASSLMGLAGTNEQFF
>TRBJ1-5|TRBV7-8
CASSWQPGQYSNQPQHF
>TRBJ2-5|TRBV9
CASSPRLFQETQYF
>TRBJ2-1|TRBV19
CASSILAGGEYNEQFF
>TRBJ2-3|TRBV19
CASSIEAGGGTDTQYF
>TRBJ1-1|TRBV7-2
CASSPQGRGFF
>TRBJ2-7|TRBV5-4
CASSSGTRSSYEQYF
>TRBJ2-3|TRBV4-1
CASSHPGTSGPDTQYF
>TRBJ2-3|TRBV28
CASTDPGGASTDTQYF
>TRBJ1-6|TRBV7-9
CASSLRTGTGDSPLHF
>TRBJ2-7|TRBV11-2
CASSLAPGGQYEQYF
>TRBJ1-6|TRBV4-3
CASSRMGGGGVGSPLHF
>TRBJ2-2|TRBV9
CASSVGASSGELFF